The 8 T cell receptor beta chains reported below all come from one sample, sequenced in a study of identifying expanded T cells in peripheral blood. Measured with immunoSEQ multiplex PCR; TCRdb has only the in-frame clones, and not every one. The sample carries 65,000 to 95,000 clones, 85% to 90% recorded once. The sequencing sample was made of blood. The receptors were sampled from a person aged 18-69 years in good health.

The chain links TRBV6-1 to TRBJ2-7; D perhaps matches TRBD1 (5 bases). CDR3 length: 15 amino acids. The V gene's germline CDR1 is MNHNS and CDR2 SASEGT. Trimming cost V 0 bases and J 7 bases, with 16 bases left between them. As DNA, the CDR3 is TGTGCCAGCAGTGAAGCGAGAGACATGGCAGGGGAGCAGTACTTC. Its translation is CASSEARDMAGEQYF.

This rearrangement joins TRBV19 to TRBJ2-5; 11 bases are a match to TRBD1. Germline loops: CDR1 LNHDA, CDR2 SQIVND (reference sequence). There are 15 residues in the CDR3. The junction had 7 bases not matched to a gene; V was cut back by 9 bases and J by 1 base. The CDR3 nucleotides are TGTGCCAGCAGCTGGGGACAGGGGGTCCAAGAGACCCAGTACTTC. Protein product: CASSWGQGVQETQYF.

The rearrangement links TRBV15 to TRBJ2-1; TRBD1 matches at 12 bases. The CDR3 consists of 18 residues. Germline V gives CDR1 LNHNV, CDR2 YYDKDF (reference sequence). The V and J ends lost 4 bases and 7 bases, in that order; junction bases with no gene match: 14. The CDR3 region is CATSKRTPGQGAVNEQFF. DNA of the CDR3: TGTGCCACCAGCAAAAGGACACCGGGACAGGGGGCGGTGAATGAGCAGTTCTTC.

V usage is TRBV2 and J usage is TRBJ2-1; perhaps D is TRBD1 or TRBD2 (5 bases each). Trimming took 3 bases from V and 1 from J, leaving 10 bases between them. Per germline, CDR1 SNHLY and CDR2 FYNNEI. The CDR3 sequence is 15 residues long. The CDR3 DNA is TGTGCCAGCAGTGAGGATGGGGGTTCCTACAATGAGCAGTTCTTC. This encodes CASSEDGGSYNEQFF.

The CDR3 spells CASLPTGQSYEQYF. In DNA, the CDR3 is TGTGCCAGCCTACCCACGGGACAGTCCTACGAGCAGTACTTC. The chain links TRBV2 to TRBJ2-7, with TRBD1 matching 7 bases. Germline-derived CDR1 and CDR2 are SNHLY and FYNNEI. Germline trimming cut 8 bases from V and 1 base from J; bases unmatched to any gene: 8. The CDR3 is made up of 14 amino acids. The whole variable domain, remainder taken from reference TRBV2 and TRBJ2-7, is EPEVTQTPSHQVTQMGQEVILRCVPISNHLYFYWYRQILGQKVEFLVSFYNNEISEKSEIFDDQFSVERPDGSNFTLKIRSTKLEDSAMYFCASLPTGQSYEQYFGPGTRLTVT.

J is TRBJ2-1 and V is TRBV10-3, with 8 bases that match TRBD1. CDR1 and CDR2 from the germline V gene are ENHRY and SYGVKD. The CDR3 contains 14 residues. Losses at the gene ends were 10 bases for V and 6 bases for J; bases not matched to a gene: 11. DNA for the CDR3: TGTGCCACCCTCACAGGGACAGGCCTCAATGAGCAGTTCTTC. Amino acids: CATLTGTGLNEQFF.

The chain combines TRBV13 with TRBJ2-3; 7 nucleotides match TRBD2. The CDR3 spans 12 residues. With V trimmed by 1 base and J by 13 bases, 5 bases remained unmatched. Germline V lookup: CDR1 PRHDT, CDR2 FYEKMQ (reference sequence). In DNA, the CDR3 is TGTGCCAGCAGCTTAGATTTGACTAGCAAGTATTTT. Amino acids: CASSLDLTSKYF.

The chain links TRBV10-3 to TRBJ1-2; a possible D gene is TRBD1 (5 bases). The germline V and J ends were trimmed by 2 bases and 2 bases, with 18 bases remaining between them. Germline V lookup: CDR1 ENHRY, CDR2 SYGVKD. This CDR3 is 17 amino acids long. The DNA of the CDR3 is TGTGCCATCAGTGAGAACAGGCTTCTAATAGAAAACTATGGCTACACCTTC. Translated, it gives CAISENRLLIENYGYTF.